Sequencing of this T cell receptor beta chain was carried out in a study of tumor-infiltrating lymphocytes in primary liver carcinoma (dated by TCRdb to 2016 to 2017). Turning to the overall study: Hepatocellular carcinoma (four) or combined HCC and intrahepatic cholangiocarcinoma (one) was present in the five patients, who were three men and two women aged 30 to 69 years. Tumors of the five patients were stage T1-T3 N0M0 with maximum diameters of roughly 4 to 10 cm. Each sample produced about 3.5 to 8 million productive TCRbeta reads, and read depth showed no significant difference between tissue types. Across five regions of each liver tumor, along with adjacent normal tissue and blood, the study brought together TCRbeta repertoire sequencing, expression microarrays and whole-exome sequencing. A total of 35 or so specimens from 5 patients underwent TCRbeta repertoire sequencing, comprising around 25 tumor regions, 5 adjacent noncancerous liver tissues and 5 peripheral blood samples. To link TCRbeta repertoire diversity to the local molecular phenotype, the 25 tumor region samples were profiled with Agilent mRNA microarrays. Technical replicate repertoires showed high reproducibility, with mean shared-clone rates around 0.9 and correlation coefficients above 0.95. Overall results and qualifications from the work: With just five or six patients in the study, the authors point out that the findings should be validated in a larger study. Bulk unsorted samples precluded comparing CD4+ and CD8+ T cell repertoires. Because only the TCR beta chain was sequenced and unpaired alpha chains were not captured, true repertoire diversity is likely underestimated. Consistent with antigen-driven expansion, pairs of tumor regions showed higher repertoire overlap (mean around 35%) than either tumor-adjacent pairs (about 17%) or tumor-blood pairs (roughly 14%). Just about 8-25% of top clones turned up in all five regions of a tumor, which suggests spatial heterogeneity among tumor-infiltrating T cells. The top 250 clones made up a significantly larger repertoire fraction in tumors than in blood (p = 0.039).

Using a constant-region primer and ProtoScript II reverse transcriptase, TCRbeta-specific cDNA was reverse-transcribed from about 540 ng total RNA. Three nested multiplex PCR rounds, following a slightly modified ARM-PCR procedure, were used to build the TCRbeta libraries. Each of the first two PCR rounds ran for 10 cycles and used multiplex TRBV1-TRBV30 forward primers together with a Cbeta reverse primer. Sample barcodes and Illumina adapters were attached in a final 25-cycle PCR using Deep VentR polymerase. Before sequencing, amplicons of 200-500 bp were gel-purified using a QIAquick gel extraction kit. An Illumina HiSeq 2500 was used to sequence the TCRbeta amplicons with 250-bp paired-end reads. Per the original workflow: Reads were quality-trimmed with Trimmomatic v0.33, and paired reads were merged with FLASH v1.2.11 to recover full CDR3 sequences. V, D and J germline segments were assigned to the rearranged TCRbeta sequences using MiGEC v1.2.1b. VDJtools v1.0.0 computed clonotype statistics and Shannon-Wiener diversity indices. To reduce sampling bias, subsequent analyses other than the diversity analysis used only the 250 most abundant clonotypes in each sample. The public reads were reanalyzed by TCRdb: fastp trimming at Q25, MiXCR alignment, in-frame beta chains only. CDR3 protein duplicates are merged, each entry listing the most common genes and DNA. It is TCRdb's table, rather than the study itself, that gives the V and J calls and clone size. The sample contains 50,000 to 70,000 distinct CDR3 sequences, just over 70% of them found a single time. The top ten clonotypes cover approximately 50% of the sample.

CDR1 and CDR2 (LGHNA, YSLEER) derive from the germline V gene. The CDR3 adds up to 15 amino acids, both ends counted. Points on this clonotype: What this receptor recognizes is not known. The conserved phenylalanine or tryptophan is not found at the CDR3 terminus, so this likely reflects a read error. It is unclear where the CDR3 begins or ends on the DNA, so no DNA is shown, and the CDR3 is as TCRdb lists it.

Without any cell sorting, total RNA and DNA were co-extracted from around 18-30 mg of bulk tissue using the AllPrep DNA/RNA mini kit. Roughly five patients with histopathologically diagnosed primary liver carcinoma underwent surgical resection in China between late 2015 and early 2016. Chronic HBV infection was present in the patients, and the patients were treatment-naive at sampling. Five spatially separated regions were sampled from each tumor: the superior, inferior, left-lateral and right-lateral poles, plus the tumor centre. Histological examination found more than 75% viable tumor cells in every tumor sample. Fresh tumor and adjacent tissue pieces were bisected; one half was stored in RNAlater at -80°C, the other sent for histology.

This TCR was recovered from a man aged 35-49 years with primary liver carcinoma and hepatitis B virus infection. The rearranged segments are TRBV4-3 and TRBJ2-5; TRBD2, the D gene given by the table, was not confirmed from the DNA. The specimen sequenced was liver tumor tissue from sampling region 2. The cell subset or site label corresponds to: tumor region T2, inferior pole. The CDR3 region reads CASSSGLAGRETQYI.